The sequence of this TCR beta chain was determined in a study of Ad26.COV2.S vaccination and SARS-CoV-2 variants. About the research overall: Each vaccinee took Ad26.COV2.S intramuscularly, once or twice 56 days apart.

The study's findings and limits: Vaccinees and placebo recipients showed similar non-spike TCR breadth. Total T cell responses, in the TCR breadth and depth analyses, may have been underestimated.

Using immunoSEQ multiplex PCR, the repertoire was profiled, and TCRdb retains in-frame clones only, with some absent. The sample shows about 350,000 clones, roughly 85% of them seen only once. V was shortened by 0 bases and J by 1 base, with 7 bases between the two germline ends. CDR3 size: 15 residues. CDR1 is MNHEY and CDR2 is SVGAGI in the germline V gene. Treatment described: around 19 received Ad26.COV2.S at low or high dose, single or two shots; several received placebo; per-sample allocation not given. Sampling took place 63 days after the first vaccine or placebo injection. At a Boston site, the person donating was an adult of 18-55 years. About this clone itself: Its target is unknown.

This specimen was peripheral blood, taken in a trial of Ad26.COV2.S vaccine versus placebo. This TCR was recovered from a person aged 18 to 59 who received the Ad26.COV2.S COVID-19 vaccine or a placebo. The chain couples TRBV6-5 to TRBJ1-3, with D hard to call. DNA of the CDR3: TGTGCCAGCAGTTACTCCGGGGTATCTGGAAACACCATATATTTT. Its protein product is CASSYSGVSGNTIYF.